These 23 T cell receptor beta chains came from one sample sequenced in a study of T cell responses to AZD1222 COVID-19 vaccine. Profiling relied on immunoSEQ multiplex PCR, and the TCRdb table lists in-frame clones only, not all of them. The data hold roughly 130,000 clones, with 88% observed a single time. The material sequenced was peripheral blood, taken on day 0 of AZD1222 vaccination. These receptors were taken from an adult in good health.

This chain connects TRBV28 to TRBJ1-5; TRBD1 agrees at 7 bases. In germline, CDR1 is MDHEN, CDR2 SYDVKM. The CDR3 is 13 amino acids. Trimming cost V 8 bases and J 2 bases; bases outside gene matches: 3. In nucleotides, the CDR3 is TGTGCCAGCGGGCAGGGGGGCAATCAGCCCCAGCATTTT. Its protein product is CASGQGGNQPQHF.

The genes are TRBV10-2 and TRBJ1-5; maybe TRBD1 (5 bases). V was shortened by 0 bases and J by 3 bases, with 12 bases between the two germline ends. In germline, CDR1 is WSHSY, CDR2 SAAADI. This CDR3 has 16 residues. The CDR3 here is CASSESGGAFNQPQHF. DNA of the CDR3: TGCGCCAGCAGTGAGTCTGGTGGGGCCTTCAATCAGCCCCAGCATTTT.

This rearrangement joins TRBV9 to TRBJ2-7, with 9 bases that match TRBD1. This CDR3 spans 15 amino acids. The germline gives CDR1 SGDLS, CDR2 YYNGEE. V lost 0 bases and J lost 0; bases outside the gene matches: 1. The CDR3 DNA follows: TGTGCCAGCAGCGTAGCGGACAGGGGCTCCTACGAGCAGTACTTC. Its translation is CASSVADRGSYEQYF.

The chain recombines TRBV7-3 with TRBJ1-2; 7 nucleotides align to TRBD1. This CDR3 is 13 amino acids long. J lost 5 bases, V lost 5 bases, and 5 bases had no gene match. Germline V lookup: CDR1 SGHTA, CDR2 FQGTGA. For the CDR3, the DNA is TGTGCCAGCAGCCCCGGGACAGAATATGGCTACACCTTC. The encoded protein is CASSPGTEYGYTF.

This rearrangement joins TRBV6-1 to TRBJ1-1; possibly TRBD1 for D (6 bases). Germline CDR1 and CDR2: MNHNS and SASEGT. This CDR3 is 13 amino acids long. Deletions cut 3 bases from V and 7 bases from J, with 12 bases between. The CDR3 sequence: CASSDQGWNEAFF. CDR3 bases: TGTGCCAGCAGTGATCAGGGGTGGAATGAAGCTTTCTTT.

The rearrangement links TRBV19 to TRBJ2-7; D remains ambiguous. V lost 6 bases and J 5 bases, leaving 11 bases between the germline ends. The germline V gene encodes CDR1 LNHDA and CDR2 SQIVND (reference sequence). CDR3 size: 12 residues. The CDR3 sequence is CASSKHGDEQYF. The CDR3 bases are TGTGCCAGTAGCAAACATGGGGACGAGCAGTACTTC.

The chain carries TRBV5-1 and TRBJ2-7; 10 bases map to TRBD2. V shed 3 bases, J shed 0 bases, and the junction held 6 bases outside the gene matches. Germline values: CDR1 SGHRS, CDR2 YFSETQ. The CDR3 runs 16 residues. This chain's CDR3 is CASSSGLAASSYEQYF. The CDR3 DNA sequence: TGCGCCAGCAGCTCCGGACTAGCGGCAAGCTCCTACGAGCAGTACTTC.

V usage is TRBV7-2 and J usage is TRBJ2-2; TRBD1 is a possible D gene (5 bases). CDR1 is SGHTA and CDR2 is FQGNSA in the germline V gene. V was trimmed by 5 bases and J by 4 bases, leaving 8 bases between them. CDR3 length equals 13 residues. The DNA for the CDR3 is TGTGCCAGCAGCGGACAAATCACCGGGGAGCTGTTTTTT. It codes for CASSGQITGELFF.

The chain joins TRBV18 to TRBJ2-2; D possibly corresponds to TRBD2 (5 bases). Germline V gene data show CDR1 as KGHSH and CDR2 as LQKENI. V was shortened by 6 bases and J by 5 bases, with 16 bases between the two germline ends. The CDR3 runs to 15 residues. The DNA of the CDR3 is TGTGCCAGCTCGATTAAGGAGGTCGGGACCGGGGAGCTGTTTTTT. This translates into CASSIKEVGTGELFF.

The chain uses TRBV3-1 (or the pseudogene TRBV3-2) and TRBJ2-3, with TRBD1 identical over 9 bases. The CDR3 spans 15 residues. The junction had 3 bases not matched to a gene; V was cut back by 2 bases and J by 3 bases. Germline V lookup: CDR1 LGHDT, CDR2 YNNKEL (reference sequence). The CDR3 bases are TGTGCCAGCAGCCAACCGGGACAGGGTACAGATACGCAGTATTTT. Protein product: CASSQPGQGTDTQYF.

This clone has only a few counts. The CDR3 sequence is CASSRGQGLNSPLHF. The CDR3 coding sequence is TGTGCCAGCAGTCGCGGACAGGGGTTAAATTCACCCCTCCACTTT. The chain carries TRBV6-5 and TRBJ1-6, with 9 bases identical to TRBD1. Trimming at V came to 5 bases and at J to 7 bases, leaving 6 bases not matched to a gene. This CDR3 is built from 15 residues. Germline V gene data show CDR1 as MNHEY and CDR2 as SVGAGI.

This chain connects TRBV12-3 or TRBV12-4 to TRBJ2-1; D possibly corresponds to TRBD1 (6 bases). The CDR3 is 12 residues long. V was cut by 3 bases and J by 8 bases, with 8 bases left in between. The CDR3 DNA reads TGTGCCAGCAGTTTTTCAGGGGATGAGCAGTTCTTC. Amino acid sequence: CASSFSGDEQFF.

V is TRBV12-3 or TRBV12-4 and J is TRBJ2-5, with D perhaps TRBD1 (5 bases). Deletions cut 1 base from V and 5 bases from J, with 8 bases between. CDR3 size: 13 residues. This chain's CDR3 is CASSLGHRETQYF. DNA for the CDR3: TGTGCCAGCAGTTTAGGGCACAGGGAGACCCAGTACTTC.

This clone turned up a few times. The rearrangement links TRBV6-1 to TRBJ1-1; D gene ambiguous. Per germline, CDR1 MNHNS and CDR2 SASEGT. V shed 0 bases and J shed 6 bases, with 8 bases lying between them. The CDR3 spans 13 residues. CDR3 sequence: CASSEARASEAFF. The CDR3 DNA reads TGTGCCAGCAGTGAAGCGAGGGCTTCTGAAGCTTTCTTT.

The CDR3 bases are TGTGCCAGCAGTCAACCACAGGGGGTGGCAACTAATGAAAAACTGTTTTTT. This sequence encodes CASSQPQGVATNEKLFF. This rearrangement joins TRBV6-6 to TRBJ1-4; TRBD1 matches at 8 bases. Losses at the gene ends were 5 bases for V and 0 bases for J; bases not matched to a gene: 8. The CDR3 consists of 17 residues. Germline V lookup: CDR1 MNHNY, CDR2 SVGAGI (reference sequence).

This rearrangement joins TRBV5-4 to TRBJ2-5; 10 bases agree with TRBD2. V was clipped by 3 bases and J by 4 bases; unmatched bases: 0. CDR1 is SGHNT and CDR2 is YYREEE in the germline V gene (reference sequence). This CDR3 comprises 13 residues. CDR3 DNA: TGTGCCAGCAGCTCTAGCGGGGGAGAGACCCAGTACTTC. The encoded protein is CASSSSGGETQYF.

The V and J genes are TRBV6-5 and TRBJ1-4; D not resolved. Germline V CDR1 and CDR2: MNHEY, SVGAGI. The CDR3 is 14 residues long. Trimming took 6 bases from V and 0 from J, leaving 8 bases between them. The CDR3 protein is CASSSRATNEKLFF. CDR3 DNA: TGTGCCAGCAGCTCCCGTGCAACTAATGAAAAACTGTTTTTT.

The J gene is TRBJ2-3, the V gene TRBV9; no reliable D call. CDR1 and CDR2 (germline): SGDLS, YYNGEE. This CDR3 is 15 amino acids long. V lost 0 bases and J lost 2, with 10 bases in between. CDR3 sequence (DNA): TGTGCCAGCAGCGTAGCTACGTTGGCCACAGATACGCAGTATTTT. Translated: CASSVATLATDTQYF.

This clone was picked up one time. The genes are TRBV29-1 and TRBJ2-3; no reliable D call. The germline CDR1 and CDR2 sequences are SQVTM and ANQGSEA. The CDR3 extends over 14 amino acids. The V end lost 4 bases, the J end lost 0 bases, and 11 bases lay between the germline ends. CDR3 coding DNA: TGCAGCGTTGTGGTAGGTGCTAGCACAGATACGCAGTATTTT. This sequence encodes CSVVVGASTDTQYF.

This clone has only a few counts. CDR3 DNA sequence: TGCGCCAGCAGCTCGAGCAGGTACCAAGAGACCCAGTACTTC. Amino acid sequence: CASSSSRYQETQYF. The V call is TRBV5-1, the J call TRBJ2-5; no definite D call. V was clipped by 3 bases and J by 0 bases, with 9 bases between them. CDR1 is SGHRS, CDR2 YFSETQ, per germline. This CDR3 contains 14 residues. The full variable domain, in which reference TRBV5-1 and TRBJ2-5 provide the parts outside the CDR3, is KAGVTQTPRYLIKTRGQQVTLSCSPISGHRSVSWYQQTPGQGLQFLFEYFSETQRNKGNFPGRFSGRQFSNSRSEMNVSTLELGDSALYLCASSSSRYQETQYFGPGTRLLVL.

The chain combines TRBV6-4 with TRBJ1-1; tentatively, D is TRBD1 (5 bases). The CDR3 is made up of 14 amino acids. V dropped 6 bases and J dropped 4 bases, with 15 bases sitting between them. From germline, CDR1 is MRHNA and CDR2 SNTAGT. The DNA of the CDR3 is TGTGCCAGCAGCCGGACACCCGGGGCCACTGAAGCTTTCTTT. Translating it yields CASSRTPGATEAFF.

The chain is built from TRBV2 and TRBJ1-1; D perhaps matches TRBD1 (6 bases). Trimming took 5 bases from V and 1 from J, leaving 8 bases between them. Germline V gives CDR1 SNHLY, CDR2 FYNNEI. This CDR3 is 13 amino acids long. CDR3 bases: TGTGCCAGCAGTTTACAGGGGAACACTGAAGCTTTCTTT. Residues: CASSLQGNTEAFF.

As to this clone: At one boundary the junction diverges from the germline segment, which might be a read error. This chain joins TRBV7-9 and TRBJ2-5; TRBD2 is a possible D gene (6 bases). Per the germline V gene, CDR1 is SEHNR and CDR2 is FQNEAQ (reference sequence). The CDR3 has 19 residues. This CDR3 reads CASSFPEGSGGADDPRNNF. Here the CDR3 DNA reads TGTGCCAGCAGCTTCCCCGAGGGTTCAGGCGGGGCCGACGACCCCCGTAATAACTTC. The full variable domain, completed using reference TRBV7-9 and TRBJ2-5, is DTGVSQNPRHKITKRGQNVTFRCDPISEHNRLYWYRQTLGQGPEFLTYFQNEAQLEKSRLLSDRFSAERPKGSFSTLEIQRTEQGDSAMYLCASSFPEGSGGADDPRNNFGPGTRLLVL.